What follows are 6 T cell receptor beta chains derived from one specimen sequenced in a study of technical replicates of blood from several donors. This table comes from immunoSEQ multiplex PCR, and its TCRdb copy is limited to in-frame clones, with some not included. The profile covers tens of thousands of clones, with approximately 97% appearing a single time and roughly 0.26% taken by the ten largest. Material: T cells isolated from PBMCs. These receptors originate from a human donor in good health.

The chain carries TRBV30 and TRBJ1-1, with D possibly TRBD1 on 5 matching bases. V was trimmed by 3 bases and J by 0 bases, leaving 14 bases between them. This CDR3 comprises 15 residues. Germline values: CDR1 GTSNPN, CDR2 SVGIG (reference sequence). The CDR3 DNA sequence: TGTGCCTGGAGCCAAGAGACAGATATGAACACTGAAGCTTTCTTT. It yields the protein CAWSQETDMNTEAFF. Based on the CDR3 plus reference TRBV30 and TRBJ1-1, the full variable domain is SQTIHQWPATLVQPVGSPLSLECTVEGTSNPNLYWYRQAAGRGLQLLFYSVGIGQISSEVPQNLSASRPQDRQFILSSKKLLLSDSGFYLCAWSQETDMNTEAFFGQGTRLTVV.

The count of this clone is one. The chain is built from TRBV9 and TRBJ1-1, with a tentative D call TRBD1 (5 bases). Germline-derived CDR1 and CDR2 are SGDLS and YYNGEE. Between the trimmed V and J ends, which lost 0 bases and 5 bases, there was a span of 14 bases. The CDR3 has 15 amino acids. For the CDR3, the DNA is TGTGCCAGCAGCGTAGGACTGGACAAGCTTACTGAAGCTTTCTTT. It specifies CASSVGLDKLTEAFF.

This clone is a singleton in its sample. The V call is TRBV7-2, the J call TRBJ2-3; 10 bases are shared with TRBD2. Germline loops: CDR1 SGHTA, CDR2 FQGNSA. V gave up 5 bases and J gave up 1 base; unmatched junction bases: 6. This CDR3 is built from 16 residues. The CDR3 nucleotides are TGTGCCAGCAGCCCCGGTGGACTAGCGGGCACAGATACGCAGTATTTT. Translation: CASSPGGLAGTDTQYF.

The chain employs TRBV19 and TRBJ2-7, with D tentatively TRBD2 (5 bases). Trimming took 6 bases from V and 4 from J, leaving 10 bases between them. Germline V gene lookup returns CDR1 LNHDA and CDR2 SQIVND (reference sequence). CDR3 length: 12 amino acids. The CDR3 DNA reads TGTGCCAGTAGCAGCGGTTTTTACGAGCAGTACTTC. This encodes CASSSGFYEQYF.

This chain links TRBV6-4 with TRBJ2-3; D is ambiguous. The CDR3 has 15 residues. The V end was cut by 6 bases, the J end by 2 bases, with 15 bases between. The V gene's germline CDR1 is MRHNA and CDR2 SNTAGT. CDR3 sequence reads: CASRTGGSSTDTQYF. As DNA, the CDR3 is TGTGCCAGCAGGACGGGTGGAAGTTCCACAGATACGCAGTATTTT.

The genes are TRBV6-1 and TRBJ2-7; a weak D match, TRBD1 (6 bases). V shed 7 bases and J shed 2 bases, with 15 bases lying between them. This CDR3 is 14 amino acids long. Germline CDR1 is MNHNS and CDR2 is SASEGT. CDR3 residues: CASIQTGRPYEQYF. The CDR3 DNA follows: TGTGCCAGCATTCAGACAGGAAGGCCCTACGAGCAGTACTTC.